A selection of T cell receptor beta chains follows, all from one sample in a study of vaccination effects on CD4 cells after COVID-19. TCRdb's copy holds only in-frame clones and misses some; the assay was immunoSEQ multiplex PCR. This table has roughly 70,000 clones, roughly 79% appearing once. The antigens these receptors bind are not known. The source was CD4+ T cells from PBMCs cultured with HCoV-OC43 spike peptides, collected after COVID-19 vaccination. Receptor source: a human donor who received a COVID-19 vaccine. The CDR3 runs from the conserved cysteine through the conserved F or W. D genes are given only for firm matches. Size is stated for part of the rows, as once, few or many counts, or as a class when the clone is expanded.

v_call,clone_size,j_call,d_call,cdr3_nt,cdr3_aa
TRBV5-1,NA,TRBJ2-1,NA,TGCGCCAGCAGCTTGGCCGGGGCAGGGGACTCTCTCAATGAGCAGTTCTTC,CASSLAGAGDSLNEQFF
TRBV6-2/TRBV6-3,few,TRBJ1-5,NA,TGTGCCAGCAGTTACACGGGGAACCAGCCCCAGCATTTT,CASSYTGNQPQHF
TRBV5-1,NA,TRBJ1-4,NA,TGCGCCAGCAGCTTAATCCCTAATGAAAAACTGTTTTTT,CASSLIPNEKLFF
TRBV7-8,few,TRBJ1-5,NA,TGTGCCAGCAGCTACCTCAGACAGCAGCCAGGTCAGCCCCAGCATTTT,CASSYLRQQPGQPQHF
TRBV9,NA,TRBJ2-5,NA,TGTGCCAGCAGCGTAGCTACTGGGGCAGGACAAGAGACCCAGTACTTC,CASSVATGAGQETQYF
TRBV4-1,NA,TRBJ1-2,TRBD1,TGCGCCAGCAGCCATATTGGGACAGGGCGAGGGGGCTACACCTTC,CASSHIGTGRGGYTF
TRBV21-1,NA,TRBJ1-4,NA,TGTGCCAGCAGCTCCGGAAATGTGGCAGACGCAACTAATGAAAAACTGTTTTTT,CASSSGNVADATNEKLFF
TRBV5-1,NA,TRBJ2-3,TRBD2,TGCGCCAGCAGCTTGAGTCTAGCGGGGACGGATACGCAGTATTTT,CASSLSLAGTDTQYF
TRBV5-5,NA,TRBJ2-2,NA,TGTGCCAGCAGCTTGGGAGGGCTTTACACCGGGGAGCTGTTTTTT,CASSLGGLYTGELFF
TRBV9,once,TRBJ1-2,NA,TGTGCCAGCAGCGTAGGGGACTATGGCTACACCTTC,CASSVGDYGYTF
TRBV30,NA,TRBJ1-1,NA,TGTGCCTGGAGGGGTCGGATAGGAGCTTTCTTT,CAWRGRIGAFF
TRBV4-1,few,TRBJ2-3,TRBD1,TGCGCCAGCAGCCAAGTGGAGACAGGGTCTGGAGGCACAGATACGCAGTATTTT,CASSQVETGSGGTDTQYF
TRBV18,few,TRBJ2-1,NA,TGTGCCAGCTCAGAGTGGGGGTTCCCCTACAATGAGCAGTTCTTC,CASSEWGFPYNEQFF
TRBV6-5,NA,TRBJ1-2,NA,TGTGCCAGCAGTTCCGCGGCGGGGGGGAACTATGGCTACACCTTC,CASSSAAGGNYGYTF
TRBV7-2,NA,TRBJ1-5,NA,TGTGCCAGCAGCTGGGTGTCCAATCAGCCCCAGCATTTT,CASSWVSNQPQHF
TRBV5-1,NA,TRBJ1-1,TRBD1,TGCGCCAGCAGCTTTCGGACAGGGGGGAACACTGAAGCTTTCTTT,CASSFRTGGNTEAFF
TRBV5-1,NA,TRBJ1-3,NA,TGCGCCAGCAGCTTGACGCCAATACCTGGAAACACCATATATTTT,CASSLTPIPGNTIYF
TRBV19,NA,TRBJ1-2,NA,TGTGCCAGTAGTATGGGGCAGGGAGAAGGCTACACCTTC,CASSMGQGEGYTF
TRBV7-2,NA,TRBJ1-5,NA,TGTGCCAGCAGCTTAGGACGGAATAGCAATCAGCCCCAGCATTTT,CASSLGRNSNQPQHF
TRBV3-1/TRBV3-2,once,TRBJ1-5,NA,TGTGCCAGCAGCCAATCGGGAAATCAGCCCCAGCATTTT,CASSQSGNQPQHF
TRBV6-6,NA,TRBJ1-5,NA,TGTGCCAGCAGTTACATGGGGGGTATTCAGCCCCAGCATTTT,CASSYMGGIQPQHF
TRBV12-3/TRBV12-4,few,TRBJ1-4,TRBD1,TGTGCCAGCAAGACAGGGTATGAAAAACTGTTTTTT,CASKTGYEKLFF
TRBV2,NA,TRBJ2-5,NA,TGTGCCAGCAGTGGGACACGATACCAAGAGACCCAGTACTTC,CASSGTRYQETQYF
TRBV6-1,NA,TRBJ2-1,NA,TGTGCCAGCAGTGACGAGGGCAGGTCCTACAATGAGCAGTTCTTC,CASSDEGRSYNEQFF
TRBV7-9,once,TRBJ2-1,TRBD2,TGTGCCAGCAGCTTAGCTGGGACTAGCGGGAGCAATGAGCAGTTCTTC,CASSLAGTSGSNEQFF
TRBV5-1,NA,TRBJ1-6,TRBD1,TGCGCCAGCAGCTCTCCAGGGGGGGACAATTCACCCCTCCACTTT,CASSSPGGDNSPLHF
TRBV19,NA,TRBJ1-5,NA,TGTGCCAGTAGTATCCCTCCGTGGAATACTAGGGGCAATCAGCCCCAGCATTTT,CASSIPPWNTRGNQPQHF
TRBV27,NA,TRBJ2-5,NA,TGTGCCAGCTCTCAGGGTACGGAGACCCAGTACTTC,CASSQGTETQYF
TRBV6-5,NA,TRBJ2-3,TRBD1,TGTGCCAGCAGTCTGGACAGGGGTAGAGATACGCAGTATTTT,CASSLDRGRDTQYF
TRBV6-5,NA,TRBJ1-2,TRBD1,TGTGCCAGCGGGGGGACAGGGAGTCTTTTGGGCTACACCTTC,CASGGTGSLLGYTF
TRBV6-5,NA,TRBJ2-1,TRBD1,TGTGCCAGCAGGGGACAGGGCCACAATGAGCAGTTCTTC,CASRGQGHNEQFF
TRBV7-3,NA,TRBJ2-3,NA,TGTGCCAGCAGCGAGAACGGACTTAGCACAGATACGCAGTATTTT,CASSENGLSTDTQYF
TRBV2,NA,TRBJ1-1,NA,TGTGCCAGCAGTCTAACGGGGACCTATGTGGGCACTGAAGCTTTCTTT,CASSLTGTYVGTEAFF
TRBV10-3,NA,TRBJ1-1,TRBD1,TGTGCCATCAGTGAGCGACAGGGCGCGGGGGGCACTGAAGCTTTCTTT,CAISERQGAGGTEAFF
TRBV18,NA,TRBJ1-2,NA,TGTGCCAGCTCACCAGGGGGTGGTAACTATGGCTACACCTTC,CASSPGGGNYGYTF
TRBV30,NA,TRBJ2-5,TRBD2,TGTGCCTGGAGTCCGACTAGCGGGGGGGAGACCCAGTACTTC,CAWSPTSGGETQYF
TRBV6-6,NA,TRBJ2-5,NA,TGTGCCAGCACAATTAAGTTCCAAGAGACCCAGTACTTC,CASTIKFQETQYF
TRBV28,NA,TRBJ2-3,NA,TGTGCCCTCGCCCGGAGCGGTCGCCCAGATACGCAGTATTTT,CALARSGRPDTQYF
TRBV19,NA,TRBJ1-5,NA,TGTGCCAGTAGTCCAAGGGGGCAGCCCCAGCATTTT,CASSPRGQPQHF
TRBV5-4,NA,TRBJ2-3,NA,TGTGCCAGCAGCTTGGGTCGGATGGTACCCACAGATACGCAGTATTTT,CASSLGRMVPTDTQYF
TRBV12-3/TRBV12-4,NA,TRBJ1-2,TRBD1,TGTGCCAGTCGAACAGGGGGCAATGGCTACACCTTC,CASRTGGNGYTF
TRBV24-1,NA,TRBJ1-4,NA,TGTGCCACCAGTCGGACTTCGGGGGAAAAACTGTTTTTT,CATSRTSGEKLFF
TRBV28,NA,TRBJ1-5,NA,TGTGCCAGCCAAAAACAATGGGGAGGCAATCAGCCCCAGCATTTT,CASQKQWGGNQPQHF
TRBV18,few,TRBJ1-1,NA,TGTGCCAGCTCACCCCACCCAGGGCAGTATGCTGAAGCTTTCTTT,CASSPHPGQYAEAFF
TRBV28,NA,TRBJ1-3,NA,TGTGCCACTGCTCGGAGCGCGATCGGGATATATTTT,CATARSAIGIYF
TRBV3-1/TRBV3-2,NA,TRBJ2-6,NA,TGTGCCAGCAGCCCTCCCACTTTAGCTGGGGCCAACGTCCTGACTTTC,CASSPPTLAGANVLTF
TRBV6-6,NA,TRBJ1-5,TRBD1,TGTGCCAGCAGGGGTGGACAGGTCAATCAGCCCCAGCATTTT,CASRGGQVNQPQHF
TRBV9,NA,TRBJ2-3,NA,TGTGCCAGCAGCGTCATAGGGGGTAGCACAGATACGCAGTATTTT,CASSVIGGSTDTQYF
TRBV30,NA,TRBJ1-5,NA,TGTGCCTGGAGTAGGGGGGATCATAGCAATCAGCCCCAGCATTTT,CAWSRGDHSNQPQHF
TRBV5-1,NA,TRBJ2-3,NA,TGCGCCAGCAGCTTAAAGCGGGCGACCACAGATACGCAGTATTTT,CASSLKRATTDTQYF
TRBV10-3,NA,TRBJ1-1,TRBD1,TGTGCCATCAGTGACGGACAGGGGGCCACTGAAGCTTTCTTT,CAISDGQGATEAFF